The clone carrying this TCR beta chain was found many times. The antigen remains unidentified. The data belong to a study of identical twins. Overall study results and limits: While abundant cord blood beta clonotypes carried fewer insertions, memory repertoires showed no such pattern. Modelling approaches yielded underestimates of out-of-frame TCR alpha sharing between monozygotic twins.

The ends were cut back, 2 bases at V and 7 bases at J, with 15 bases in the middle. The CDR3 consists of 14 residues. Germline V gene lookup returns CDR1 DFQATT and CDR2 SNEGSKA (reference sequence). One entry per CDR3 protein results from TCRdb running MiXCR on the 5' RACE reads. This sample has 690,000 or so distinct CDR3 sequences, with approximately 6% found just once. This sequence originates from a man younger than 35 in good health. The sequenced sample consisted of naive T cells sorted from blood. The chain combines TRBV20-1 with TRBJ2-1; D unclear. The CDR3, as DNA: TGCAGTGCTAGACTCCCCCGGTTCCCTAATGAGCAGTTCTTC. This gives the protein CSARLPRFPNEQFF.